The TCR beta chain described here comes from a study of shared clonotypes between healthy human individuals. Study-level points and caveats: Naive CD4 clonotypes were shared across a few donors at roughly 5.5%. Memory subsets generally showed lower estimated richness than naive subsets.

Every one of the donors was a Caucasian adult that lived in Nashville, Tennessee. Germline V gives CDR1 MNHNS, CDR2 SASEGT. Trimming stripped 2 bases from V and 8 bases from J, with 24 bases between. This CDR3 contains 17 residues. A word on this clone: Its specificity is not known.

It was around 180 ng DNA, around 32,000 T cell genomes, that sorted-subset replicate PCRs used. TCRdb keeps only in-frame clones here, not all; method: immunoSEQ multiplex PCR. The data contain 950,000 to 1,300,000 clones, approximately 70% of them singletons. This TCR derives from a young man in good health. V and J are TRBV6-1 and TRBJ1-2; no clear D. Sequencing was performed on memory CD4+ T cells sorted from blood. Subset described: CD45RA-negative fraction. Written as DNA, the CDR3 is TGTGCCAGCAGTGAAAAATGGGAAAGCCATTACAGTCGGGGCTACACCTTC. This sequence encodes CASSEKWESHYSRGYTF.